Below are 6 T cell receptor beta chains sequenced from a single sample in a study of early T cells in non-severe SARS-CoV-2 infection. Using its own MiXCR run on the 5' RACE reads, TCRdb lists one record per CDR3 protein. The sample lists roughly 100,000 distinct CDR3 sequences, 12% occurring once. Sequences were derived from whole blood, sampled at baseline. The origin of the receptors is an adult who was a healthcare worker with PCR-confirmed SARS-CoV-2 infection or an uninfected control (not recorded which).

This clonotype was seen repeatedly, ten times or more. This sequence joins TRBV20-1 and TRBJ1-6, with D hard to call. Trimming shortened V by 6 bases and J by 6 bases, and 12 bases separated the two germline ends. Germline CDR1 DFQATT, CDR2 SNEGSKA (reference sequence). The CDR3 sequence is 13 residues long. The CDR3 DNA sequence: TGCAGTGCCAACCGGGCCCTTAATTCACCCCTCCACTTT. It encodes CSANRALNSPLHF.

This clonotype was seen at least ten times. This sequence joins TRBV4-1 and TRBJ2-1; 8 bases are shared with TRBD1. J lost 6 bases, V lost 0 bases, and 7 bases had no gene match. This CDR3 has 16 residues. The germline V gene encodes CDR1 MGHRA and CDR2 YSYEKL. The CDR3 region is CASSQDIQGVGNEQFF. CDR3 DNA sequence: TGCGCCAGCAGCCAAGACATACAGGGGGTTGGCAATGAGCAGTTCTTC.

J is TRBJ1-6 and V is TRBV15; TRBD1 might be the D (6 bases). The CDR3 is made up of 18 amino acids. Trimming pared 1 base from V and 1 base from J, leaving 14 bases between. CDR1 is LNHNV and CDR2 is YYDKDF in the germline V gene (reference sequence). CDR3 sequence: CATSRASRGGSYNSPLHF. CDR3 coding DNA: TGTGCCACCAGCAGAGCTAGTAGAGGGGGATCCTATAATTCACCCCTCCACTTT.

This clonotype was counted many times. The CDR3 protein is CASSQRGLAASTDTQYF. The DNA for the CDR3 is TGTGCCAGCAGCCAGAGGGGCCTAGCGGCCAGCACAGATACGCAGTATTTT. The chain is built from TRBV3-1 and TRBJ2-3; TRBD2 matches 7 bases. Germline lookup yields CDR1 LGHDT and CDR2 YNNKEL (reference sequence). The CDR3 runs to 17 residues. V lost 3 bases to trimming and J lost 0 bases; unmatched junction nucleotides: 9.

This clonotype was seen more than once but under ten times. The chain combines TRBV9 with TRBJ2-2; 10 nucleotides match TRBD2. The germline V gene encodes CDR1 SGDLS and CDR2 YYNGEE. V shed 0 bases, J shed 0 bases, and the junction held 2 bases outside the gene matches. The CDR3 spans 17 residues. CDR3 nucleotide sequence: TGTGCCAGCAGCGTAGAACTAGCGGGGCCGAACACCGGGGAGCTGTTTTTT. This translates into CASSVELAGPNTGELFF.

This clonotype was seen many times. The chain is built from TRBV12-3 or TRBV12-4 and TRBJ2-6, with D tentatively TRBD2 (6 bases). The CDR3 is 21 amino acids. The ends were cut back, 4 bases at V and 0 bases at J, with 25 bases in the middle. The CDR3 DNA reads TGTGCCAGCAGTTCCCTTCGGAGGGGCTTGCCACCGAGCTCTGGGGCCAACGTCCTGACTTTC. Translated: CASSSLRRGLPPSSGANVLTF.